These 12 T cell receptor beta chains were sequenced from one sample in a study of T cells in Graves' hyperthyroidism and ophthalmopathy. RNA transcripts provided the source from which TCR beta CDR3 regions were amplified. Researchers ran a first-round RT-PCR on the TCR CDR3 using the HTBI primer set. One entry per CDR3 protein results from TCRdb running MiXCR on the multiplex PCR reads. There are approximately 150,000 distinct CDR3 sequences in the sample; 8% to 9.5% occur only once, and around 21% lies in the top ten. Sequencing input: blood. All receptors derive from a woman between 18 and 29 years old with Graves' hyperthyroidism that later progressed to Graves' ophthalmopathy.

This clonotype was picked up many times. V is TRBV3-1 and J is TRBJ2-7; D perhaps matches TRBD2 (6 bases). Trimming stripped 0 bases from V and 2 bases from J, with 14 bases between. The CDR3 loop spans 16 amino acids. Germline V gives CDR1 LGHDT, CDR2 YNNKEL (reference sequence). The CDR3 is CASSQDPSGPPYEQYF. The CDR3 DNA sequence: TGTGCCAGCAGCCAAGATCCCAGCGGGCCACCCTACGAGCAGTACTTC.

This clonotype has a count of ten or more. V and J are TRBV2 and TRBJ2-1; 10 positions match TRBD2. The CDR3 has 14 amino acids. V lost 6 bases and J lost 10; bases outside the gene matches: 9. The V gene's germline CDR1 is SNHLY and CDR2 FYNNEI. The chain's CDR3 is CASRRTSGIPEQFF. CDR3 bases: TGTGCCAGCAGGAGGACTAGCGGAATACCCGAGCAGTTCTTC. The full variable domain, rest sourced from reference TRBV2 and TRBJ2-1, is EPEVTQTPSHQVTQMGQEVILRCVPISNHLYFYWYRQILGQKVEFLVSFYNNEISEKSEIFDDQFSVERPDGSNFTLKIRSTKLEDSAMYFCASRRTSGIPEQFFGPGTRLTVL.

This clonotype showed up many times. The chain combines TRBV11-2 with TRBJ2-3; D is tentatively TRBD1 or TRBD2 (5 bases each). V was cut by 10 bases and J by 5 bases, with 19 bases left in between. The CDR3 runs to 14 residues. The germline V gene has CDR1 SGHAT and CDR2 FQNNGV. In DNA form, the CDR3 reads TGTGCCACTAGAGGGGCAGGGTCGAAAGATACGCAGTATTTT. Encoded protein: CATRGAGSKDTQYF.

The table lists this clonotype with many counts. The rearrangement uses TRBV6-1 and TRBJ1-1; TRBD1 might be the D (5 bases). The CDR3 runs to 15 residues. Germline loops: CDR1 MNHNS, CDR2 SASEGT. V dropped 3 bases and J dropped 1 base, with 12 bases sitting between them. The CDR3 DNA is TGTGCCAGCAGTGAGAGATTTACAGGGAACACTGAAGCTTTCTTT. This translates into CASSERFTGNTEAFF.

This clonotype was counted ten times or more. The chain recombines TRBV15 with TRBJ2-3; TRBD1 matches at 7 bases. The junction had 5 bases not matched to a gene; V was cut back by 5 bases and J by 6 bases. The CDR3 runs 13 residues. Germline V lookup: CDR1 LNHNV, CDR2 YYDKDF (reference sequence). The CDR3 spells CATSRQGSDTQYF. CDR3 nucleotide sequence: TGTGCCACCAGCCGACAGGGATCCGATACGCAGTATTTT.

This clonotype was counted only a few times. The chain is built from TRBV4-2 and TRBJ2-7; tentatively, D is TRBD2 (5 bases). The CDR3 is 15 amino acids. Trimming pared 1 base from V and 6 bases from J, leaving 16 bases between. From germline, CDR1 is LGHNA and CDR2 YNFKEQ. As DNA, the CDR3 is TGTGCCAGCAGCCAAGGCGCAGGACTGTTAATCGAGCAGTACTTC. Protein product: CASSQGAGLLIEQYF.

In this sample, this clonotype turned up many times. The V and J genes are TRBV6-1 and TRBJ2-2; 8 bases agree with TRBD1. V dropped 7 bases and J dropped 1; count of bases not matched to a gene: 8. This CDR3 is built from 16 residues. Per the germline V gene, CDR1 is MNHNS and CDR2 is SASEGT. CDR3 region: CASTFGQGGNTGELFF. CDR3 bases: TGTGCCAGCACCTTCGGACAGGGTGGGAACACCGGGGAGCTGTTTTTT.

This chain links TRBV4-2 with TRBJ1-6, with D tentatively TRBD1 (6 bases). Germline values: CDR1 LGHNA, CDR2 YNFKEQ. The CDR3 is 18 amino acids. V lost 0 bases and J lost 9, with 21 bases in between. Here the CDR3 DNA reads TGTGCCAGCAGCCAAGAAGTCGGGGACATCTTGGGCGGTTCACCCCTCCACTTT. Its translation is CASSQEVGDILGGSPLHF.

Ten or more counts support this clonotype. The V call is TRBV20-1, the J call TRBJ1-2; D unclear. With 0 bases removed from V and 8 bases from J, the gap between germline ends came to 10 bases. Germline lookup yields CDR1 DFQATT and CDR2 SNEGSKA (reference sequence). The CDR3 length is 12 residues. CDR3 protein: CSARDERHGYTF. CDR3 DNA sequence: TGCAGTGCTAGAGACGAGAGGCACGGCTACACCTTC.

This clonotype was counted many times. The J gene is TRBJ2-3, the V gene TRBV7-2, with 13 bases aligning to TRBD2. The CDR3 has 16 residues. Looked up from germline, CDR1 is SGHTA and CDR2 is FQGNSA. The V gene end was trimmed by 5 bases and the J gene end by 4 bases; junction bases not matched to a gene: 6. CDR3 nucleotides: TGTGCCAGCAGCCTTACTAGCGGGAGGGCGGCAGATACGCAGTATTTT. Its translation is CASSLTSGRAADTQYF. The full variable domain, with the rest looked up from reference TRBV7-2 and TRBJ2-3, is GAGVSQSPSNKVTEKGKDVELRCDPISGHTALYWYRQSLGQGLEFLIYFQGNSAPDKSGLPSDRFSAERTGGSVSTLTIQRTQQEDSAVYLCASSLTSGRAADTQYFGPGTRLTVL.

This clonotype has ten or more counts. The chain has TRBV29-1 and TRBJ1-1, with 7 nucleotides matching TRBD1. Trimming at V came to 7 bases and at J to 2 bases, leaving 13 bases not matched to a gene. Germline lookup yields CDR1 SQVTM and CDR2 ANQGSEA. The CDR3 loop spans 15 amino acids. As DNA, the CDR3 is TGCAGCGACCTCAGGGGGGGGCAACCCAACACTGAAGCTTTCTTT. Its translation: CSDLRGGQPNTEAFF.

This clonotype occurred many times. V is TRBV5-4 and J is TRBJ2-1, with 9 positions matching TRBD1. CDR3 length: 17 amino acids. V lost 1 base to trimming and J lost 4 bases; unmatched junction nucleotides: 9. Germline CDR1 reads SGHNT; CDR2 reads YYREEE (reference sequence). The CDR3, as DNA: TGTGCCAGCAGCTTGATGGGCGGGACAGGGAAGTACAATGAGCAGTTCTTC. Its protein is CASSLMGGTGKYNEQFF.